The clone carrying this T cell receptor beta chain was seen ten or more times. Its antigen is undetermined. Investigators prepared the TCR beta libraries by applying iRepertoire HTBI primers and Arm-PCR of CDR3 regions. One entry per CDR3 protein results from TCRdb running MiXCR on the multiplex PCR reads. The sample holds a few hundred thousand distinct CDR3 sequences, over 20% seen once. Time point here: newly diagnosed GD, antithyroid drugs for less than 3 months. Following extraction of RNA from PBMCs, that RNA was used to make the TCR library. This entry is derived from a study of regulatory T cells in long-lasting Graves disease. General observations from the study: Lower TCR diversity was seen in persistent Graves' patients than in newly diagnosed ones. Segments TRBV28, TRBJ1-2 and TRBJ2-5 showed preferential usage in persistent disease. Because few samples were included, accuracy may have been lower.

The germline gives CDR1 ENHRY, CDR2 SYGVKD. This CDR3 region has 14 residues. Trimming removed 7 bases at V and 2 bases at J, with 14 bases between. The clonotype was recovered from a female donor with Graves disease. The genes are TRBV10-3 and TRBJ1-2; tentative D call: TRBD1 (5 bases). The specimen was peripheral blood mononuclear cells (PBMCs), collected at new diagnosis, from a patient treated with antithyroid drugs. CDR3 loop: CAIKPIRGNYGYTF. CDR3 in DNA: TGTGCCATCAAGCCCATCCGGGGGAACTATGGCTACACCTTC.